This passage covers 18 T cell receptor beta chains from one sample sequenced in a study of blood T cells in healthy people across ages. Then a second PCR, running about 6 to 12 cycles, was carried out with a sample-barcoded 5' primer and a J-beta primer mix. Using its own MiXCR run on the 5' RACE reads, TCRdb lists one record per CDR3 protein. The repertoire holds about 700,000 distinct CDR3 sequences, with 32% as singletons. Sequencing was carried out using blood. The receptors come from a woman of 80 years or more in good health.

The rearrangement uses TRBV4-3 and TRBJ2-7; 8 bases are a match to TRBD1. Germline CDR1 reads LGHNA; CDR2 reads YSLEER. This CDR3 has 15 residues. V lost 2 bases and J lost 0; bases outside the gene matches: 3. The CDR3 loop reads CASSQITGGSYEQYF. For the CDR3, the DNA is TGCGCCAGCAGCCAAATAACAGGGGGCTCCTACGAGCAGTACTTC.

This clonotype was seen repeatedly, ten times or more. The chain has TRBV7-9 and TRBJ2-5; possibly TRBD1 for D (5 bases). CDR3 length: 16 amino acids. Trimming took off 4 bases at V and 4 bases at J, with 19 bases between the two ends. The germline gives CDR1 SEHNR, CDR2 FQNEAQ (reference sequence). The CDR3 sequence is CASSSPDRLKRETQYF. The CDR3 DNA follows: TGTGCCAGCAGCTCACCAGACAGACTTAAGAGAGAGACCCAGTACTTC.

This clonotype appeared many times. The V and J genes are TRBV4-2 and TRBJ1-5; 10 bases line up with TRBD1. Looked up from germline, CDR1 is LGHNA and CDR2 is YNFKEQ. The CDR3 runs 20 residues. V was pared by 4 bases and J by 2 bases, with 17 bases of the junction left unmatched. The CDR3 protein is CASSPGVGGTGARGNQPQHF. The CDR3 DNA follows: TGTGCCAGCAGCCCAGGGGTTGGCGGGACAGGGGCGAGAGGCAATCAGCCCCAGCATTTT.

This clonotype was seen ten or more times. The CDR3 loop reads CASNTMGTGAYEQYF. The CDR3 DNA reads TGTGCCAGCAATACTATGGGGACAGGGGCCTACGAGCAGTACTTC. This rearrangement joins TRBV28 to TRBJ2-7; TRBD1 agrees at 10 bases. Germline CDR1 is MDHEN and CDR2 is SYDVKM. The CDR3 sequence is 15 residues long. V dropped 7 bases and J dropped 2; count of bases not matched to a gene: 8. Supplemented by reference TRBV28 and TRBJ2-7, the full variable domain reads DVKVTQSSRYLVKRTGEKVFLECVQDMDHENMFWYRQDPGLGLRLIYFSYDVKMKEKGDIPEGYSVSREKKERFSLILESASTNQTSMYLCASNTMGTGAYEQYFGPGTRLTVT.

The CDR3, as DNA: TGCAGTGCTAGGGGCTTGGGGGGGGATACTGAAGCTTTCTTT. Protein: CSARGLGGDTEAFF. V gene TRBV20-1 combines with J gene TRBJ1-1, with a weak D call TRBD1 (5 bases). The germline V and J ends were trimmed by 3 bases and 5 bases, with 16 bases remaining between them. CDR1 is DFQATT, CDR2 SNEGSKA, per germline (reference sequence). This CDR3 has 14 residues.

In regard to this clonotype: Just one base apart from a much larger clone, this may be a read error. V and J are TRBV6-6 and TRBJ2-5, with D tentatively TRBD1 or TRBD2 (5 bases each). Germline lookup yields CDR1 MNHNY and CDR2 SVGAGI (reference sequence). CDR3 length: 13 amino acids. Trimming removed 4 bases at V and 11 bases at J, with 17 bases between. The CDR3 region has the DNA TGTGCCAGCAGTTCCCTGGGGGATATTGAGCAGTACTTC. It is translated as CASSSLGDIEQYF.

This clonotype has only a few counts. The chain has TRBV11-1 and TRBJ1-1, with a possible D match to TRBD1 (6 bases). Germline CDR1 reads SGHAT; CDR2 reads FQDESV (reference sequence). The CDR3 is made up of 16 amino acids. With 1 base removed from V and 0 bases from J, the gap between germline ends came to 12 bases. The CDR3, as DNA: TGTGCCAGCAGCTTAGGAGGCCAGGGGATGAACACTGAAGCTTTCTTT. It translates to CASSLGGQGMNTEAFF.

The CDR3 protein is CASSQDGWGSEYEQYF. As DNA, the CDR3 is TGCGCCAGCAGCCAAGATGGATGGGGATCTGAGTACGAGCAGTACTTC. The rearrangement uses TRBV4-3 and TRBJ2-7; no clear D. Trimming took 0 bases from V and 4 from J, leaving 16 bases between them. This CDR3 region has 16 residues. In germline, CDR1 is LGHNA, CDR2 YSLEER.

This clonotype has only a few counts. Given a much more abundant clone one base away, this may be a read error. The V and J genes are TRBV4-1 and TRBJ2-1; tentatively, D is TRBD1 or TRBD2 (5 bases each). The CDR3 length is 19 residues. From germline, CDR1 is MGHRA and CDR2 YSYEKL. The CDR3 sequence is CTSSQARQGGLASYNEQFF. CDR3 nucleotide sequence: TGCACCAGCAGCCAAGCGCGGCAGGGTGGGCTAGCAAGCTACAATGAGCAGTTCTTC.

CDR3 residues: CASSGGQHSGYTF. CDR3 DNA: TGTGCCAGCAGCGGAGGACAGCACTCGGGCTACACCTTC. The gene calls are TRBV9 and TRBJ1-2; weak D call: TRBD1 (6 bases). The V end lost 3 bases, the J end lost 8 bases, and 14 bases lay between the germline ends. Germline V CDR1 and CDR2: SGDLS, YYNGEE. CDR3 length equals 13 residues.

With regard to this clonotype: This could be a read error, since a much larger clone is one nucleotide away. The rearrangement uses TRBV3-1 and TRBJ2-5, with D unresolved. The DNA end is a closer match to TRBJ2-7, so the J assignment may be wrong. The V gene's germline CDR1 is LGHDT and CDR2 YNNKEL (reference sequence). CDR3 length equals 14 residues. CDR3 sequence: CTSSPPGYPYEQYF. In DNA, the CDR3 is TGTACCAGCAGCCCCCCGGGCTACCCCTACGAGCAGTACTTC.

This chain links TRBV28 with TRBJ1-2, with 10 bases identical to TRBD1. The germline V gene has CDR1 MDHEN and CDR2 SYDVKM. The CDR3 totals 15 residues. The J segment lost 8 bases and the V segment lost 8 bases, leaving 14 bases of the junction unmatched. CDR3 residues: CASQFTGDRGWGYTF. CDR3 sequence (DNA): TGTGCCAGCCAGTTTACAGGGGACAGGGGATGGGGCTACACCTTC.

The V call is TRBV30, the J call TRBJ2-1; D gene uncertain. Germline lookup yields CDR1 GTSNPN and CDR2 SVGIG (reference sequence). CDR3 length: 12 residues. The V and J ends lost 2 bases and 6 bases respectively, with 8 bases between them. The chain's CDR3 is CAWSPPGNEQFF. The DNA of the CDR3 is TGTGCCTGGAGTCCACCTGGCAATGAGCAGTTCTTC.

Only a few counts were recorded for this clonotype. A much larger clone lies a single base off, so this may be a read error. The rearrangement joins TRBV29-1 to TRBJ2-1, with 8 bases lining up with TRBD1. Near its end, the DNA agrees better with TRBJ2-7, so the J call may be wrong. The CDR3 runs 14 residues. Germline assignment: CDR1 SQVTM and CDR2 ANQGSEA. The CDR3 nucleotides are TGCAGCGTCGCGGACAGGGACCCCTACAATGAGCAGTACTTC. This gives the protein CSVADRDPYNEQYF.

This clonotype was seen ten or more times. V usage is TRBV13 and J usage is TRBJ2-2; TRBD2 aligns across 8 bases. The CDR3 is 16 amino acids. Germline V gene lookup returns CDR1 PRHDT and CDR2 FYEKMQ (reference sequence). V shed 5 bases, J shed 2 bases, and the junction held 7 bases outside the gene matches. This chain's CDR3 is CASSGGLAGNTGELFF. In DNA, the CDR3 is TGTGCCAGCAGCGGTGGGCTAGCGGGCAACACCGGGGAGCTGTTTTTT.

This clonotype was found many times. The gene calls are TRBV7-9 and TRBJ2-5; a possible D gene is TRBD1 (6 bases). Germline V gene sequence: CDR1 SEHNR, CDR2 FQNEAQ (reference sequence). Trimming took 5 bases from V and 4 from J, leaving 17 bases between them. This CDR3 has 15 amino acids. CDR3 sequence reads: CASSQRRQAGETQYF. DNA for the CDR3: TGTGCCAGCAGCCAGAGGAGACAGGCAGGAGAGACCCAGTACTTC.

This clonotype was detected ten times or more. V gene TRBV5-1 combines with J gene TRBJ2-6; D remains ambiguous. The CDR3 has 17 residues. Germline-derived CDR1 and CDR2 are SGHRS and YFSETQ. V was cut by 8 bases and J by 0 bases, with 18 bases left in between. The CDR3 is CASKLIERSSGANVLTF. In DNA form, the CDR3 reads TGCGCCAGTAAATTGATAGAGCGTAGCTCTGGGGCCAACGTCCTGACTTTC.

Comment on this clonotype: This may be a read error, as it is one base from a much larger clone. The chain uses TRBV10-3 and TRBJ2-3; 10 nucleotides align to TRBD2. The junction had 3 bases not matched to a gene; V was cut back by 10 bases and J by 5 bases. CDR1 and CDR2 (germline): ENHRY, SYGVKD. The CDR3 is made up of 12 amino acids. CDR3 coding DNA: TGTGCCAGCCGACTAGCGGGAGATACGCAGTATTTT. It codes for CASRLAGDTQYF.